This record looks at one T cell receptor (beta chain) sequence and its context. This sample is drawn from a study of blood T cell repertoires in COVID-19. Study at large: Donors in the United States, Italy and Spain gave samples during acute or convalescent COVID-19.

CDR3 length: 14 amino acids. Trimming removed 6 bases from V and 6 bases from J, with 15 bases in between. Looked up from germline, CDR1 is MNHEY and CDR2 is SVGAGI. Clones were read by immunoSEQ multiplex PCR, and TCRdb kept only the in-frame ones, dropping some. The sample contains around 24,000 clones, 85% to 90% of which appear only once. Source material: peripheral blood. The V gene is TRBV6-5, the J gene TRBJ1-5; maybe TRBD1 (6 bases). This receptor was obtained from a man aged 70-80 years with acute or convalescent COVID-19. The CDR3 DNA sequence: TGTGCCAGCAGGGTGGACAGTGTCGGTCAGCCCCAGCATTTT. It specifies CASRVDSVGQPQHF.